This T cell receptor (beta chain) was captured by sequencing in a study of T cell responses to AZD1222 COVID-19 vaccine. Study-level points and caveats: The sample set comprised mostly white British donors with more females, and clonal diversity was possibly underestimated. CD4 TCRs covered the whole spike, strongest at regions 160-218 and 743-854. Spike-specific TCRs gained breadth and depth after people received two AZD1222 doses.

The data were produced by immunoSEQ multiplex PCR, yet TCRdb's version contains in-frame clones alone and is incomplete. The sample lists 150,000 or so clones; about nine tenths were seen once. This clone was counted only a few times. Its antigen is unidentified. Sequenced here: peripheral blood, sampled 28 days after the second AZD1222 dose. This TCR was recovered from an adult who received the AZD1222 COVID-19 vaccine.

In nucleotides, the CDR3 is TGCGCCAGCAGCCAAGATCTGAACGGTCCGTATGGCTACACCTTC. Translation gives CASSQDLNGPYGYTF. The V gene is TRBV4-1, the J gene TRBJ1-2; D not certain. Germline assignment: CDR1 MGHRA and CDR2 YSYEKL. V was trimmed by 0 bases and J by 5 bases, leaving 13 bases between them. The CDR3 length is 15 residues.